Below, 7 T cell receptor beta chains from the same sample are listed, as sequenced in a study of blood T cell repertoires in COVID-19. Sequencing was performed with immunoSEQ multiplex PCR; in TCRdb, only in-frame clones are kept and a portion is missing. The sample shows about 150,000 clones, roughly 80% of them seen only once. Sequenced sample: peripheral blood. These receptor sequences come from a woman aged 55 to 70 with acute or convalescent COVID-19.

This clone has a handful of counts. The V call is TRBV10-2, the J call TRBJ1-1; 7 bases agree with TRBD1. Germline lookup yields CDR1 WSHSY and CDR2 SAAADI. J lost 0 bases, V lost 6 bases, and 4 bases had no gene match. This CDR3 comprises 14 residues. Here the CDR3 DNA reads TGCGCCAGCAGGGAGACAGGGTTGAACACTGAAGCTTTCTTT. Translated: CASRETGLNTEAFF.

This rearrangement joins TRBV7-6 to TRBJ1-4; 9 bases match TRBD1. CDR3 length: 15 amino acids. The germline gives CDR1 SGHVS, CDR2 FNYEAQ. After removal of 6 bases from V and 8 bases from J, the junction contained 10 bases not matched to a gene. The CDR3 DNA follows: TGTGCCAGCAGGCAACAGGGGGCAGGTAGAGAAAAACTGTTTTTT. This gives the protein CASRQQGAGREKLFF.

This sequence joins TRBV19 and TRBJ2-3; 11 nucleotides agree with TRBD2. CDR1 and CDR2 from the germline V gene are LNHDA and SQIVND (reference sequence). CDR3 length: 17 residues. V lost 5 bases to trimming and J lost 5 bases; unmatched junction nucleotides: 12. CDR3: CASSPGLAGGRGDTQYF. The DNA of the CDR3 is TGTGCCAGTAGTCCTGGGCTAGCGGGGGGCCGGGGAGATACGCAGTATTTT.

This clone was seen just once. V and J are TRBV28 and TRBJ1-6, with D hard to call. Between the trimmed V and J ends, which lost 1 base and 7 bases, there was a span of 5 bases. Germline lookup yields CDR1 MDHEN and CDR2 SYDVKM. This CDR3 comprises 13 residues. CDR3 nucleotide sequence: TGTGCCAGCAGTTTATCCCCGAATTCACCCCTCCACTTT. Its protein product is CASSLSPNSPLHF.

This clone appeared once. The chain has TRBV6-4 and TRBJ2-7; 8 bases are shared with TRBD1. The CDR3 loop spans 13 amino acids. CDR1 is MRHNA, CDR2 SNTAGT, per germline. V shed 4 bases and J 5 bases; nucleotides not matched to a gene: 4. The CDR3 DNA follows: TGTGCCAGCAGTGGTGGCAGGGGGCACGAGCAGTACGTC. Translation gives CASSGGRGHEQYV.

The chain is built from TRBV29-1 and TRBJ1-2; 9 bases map to TRBD1. The CDR3 is made up of 17 amino acids. Germline V gene lookup returns CDR1 SQVTM and CDR2 ANQGSEA. V trimming: 2 bases; J trimming: 3 bases; junction bases outside the gene matches: 13. The CDR3 protein is CSVESPTSDRGYYGYTF. In DNA form, the CDR3 reads TGCAGCGTTGAATCCCCTACCTCGGACAGGGGCTACTATGGCTACACCTTC.

The J gene is TRBJ1-3, the V gene TRBV28; no reliable D call. Deletions cut 3 bases from V and 4 bases from J, with 7 bases between. The CDR3 length is 13 residues. In germline, CDR1 is MDHEN, CDR2 SYDVKM. The CDR3 bases are TGTGCCAGCAGTTTGAACAACGGAAACACCATATATTTT. It is translated as CASSLNNGNTIYF.